The rows below give T cell receptor beta chains drawn from one sample of a study of shared clonotypes between healthy human individuals. Measured with immunoSEQ multiplex PCR; TCRdb has only the in-frame clones, and not every one. The top ten hold about 0.41% of the sample, which has 2 million to 2.5 million clones, under 95% seen once. Sequencing was performed on naive CD4+ T cells from PBMCs. These receptors came from a man between 18 and 35 years old in good health. Some clones in this sample may be carry-over from other donors' samples. The conserved cysteine and the conserved F or W are not part of the CDR3 here. The order of the fields is V gene, J gene, CDR3 protein.

TRBV27,TRBJ2-3,ASRGGTSVAGDTQY
TRBV6-1,TRBJ2-1,ASQGTGAYNEQF
TRBV4-2,TRBJ1-2,ASSRSGSGYT
TRBV29-1,TRBJ1-5,SVRLPGTENQPQH
TRBV7-3,TRBJ2-6,ASSKQGPGANVLT
TRBV4-1,TRBJ1-5,ASSQPGTGEPQH
TRBV2,TRBJ2-5,ASRRQGASETQY
TRBV7-3,TRBJ2-2,ASSLTGTGLTGELF
TRBV19,TRBJ1-4,ASIGLGTNEKLF
TRBV7-2,TRBJ2-5,ASSLNRDYQETQY
TRBV7-9,TRBJ1-3,ASSLGRALTLSGNTIY
TRBV5-1,TRBJ2-3,ASSLVASGTGRGDTQY
TRBV9,TRBJ2-1,ASTLSGLAEYNEQF
TRBV5-1,TRBJ2-6,ASSWGTGYNVLT
TRBV28,TRBJ2-3,ASSVIRGNTDTQY
TRBV28,TRBJ2-7,ASSGDREVYEQY
TRBV6-1,TRBJ1-2,ASSPGARDT
TRBV5-1,TRBJ2-1,ASSLVPNEQF
TRBV7-5,TRBJ2-2,VRSLAGQNTGELF
TRBV19,TRBJ1-3,ASRGGRAQTSGNTIY
TRBV28,TRBJ2-7,ASSLTGGRAGEQY
TRBV2,TRBJ2-1,ASRYRQRRTEQF
TRBV11-3,TRBJ2-3,ASSLTPRPTDTQY
TRBV19,TRBJ1-2,ASSPRVFAGYT
TRBV5-1,TRBJ2-2,ASSSSGRATNTGELF
TRBV2,TRBJ2-7,ASSDRGPTGHYEQY
TRBV19,TRBJ1-1,ASSMVGGSTEAF
TRBV18,TRBJ2-1,ASSPPGSWDDEQF
TRBV5-4,TRBJ1-1,ASSLGQVNTEAF
TRBV5-1,TRBJ1-5,ASSSGTGNQPQH
TRBV6-5,TRBJ2-5,ASSLRTGQETQY
TRBV2,TRBJ2-1,ASSEIRAGKNEQF
TRBV6-4,TRBJ2-2,ASSEGGDTGELF
TRBV11-2,TRBJ2-6,ASSLAGRGANVLT